These 25 T cell receptor beta chains share one sample of origin, sequenced in a study of cytomegalovirus exposure and HLA in healthy donors. Researchers ran the PCR with 60 Vbeta and 13 Jbeta primers. TCRdb's table, derived via immunoSEQ multiplex PCR, lists solely in-frame clones and lacks some. In the table there are around 100,000 clones, about three quarters of which are singletons. The sequenced sample consisted of PBMCs. The receptors derive from a female donor in good health and CMV-seropositive.

In DNA form, the CDR3 reads TGCGCCAGCAGCGTTGACAGGGATGGCTACACCTTC. Protein: CASSVDRDGYTF. The chain recombines TRBV5-1 with TRBJ1-2, with 7 positions matching TRBD1. In germline, CDR1 is SGHRS, CDR2 YFSETQ. CDR3 length equals 12 residues. Trimming removed 4 bases from V and 6 bases from J; junction bases left unmatched: 3.

V and J are TRBV7-9 and TRBJ2-1; TRBD2 aligns across 10 bases. The CDR3 consists of 19 residues. CDR1 is SEHNR, CDR2 FQNEAQ, per germline (reference sequence). J was trimmed by 5 bases and V by 1 base; bases with no gene match: 14. This CDR3 reads CASSLVRARLAGRNNEQFF. The CDR3 DNA is TGTGCCAGCAGCTTAGTTAGGGCCAGACTAGCGGGCCGCAACAATGAGCAGTTCTTC.

The gene calls are TRBV4-1 and TRBJ2-5, with 10 bases lining up with TRBD2. CDR3 length equals 16 residues. Germline values: CDR1 MGHRA, CDR2 YSYEKL. Trimming took 0 bases from V and 4 from J; bases not matched to a gene: 5. CDR3 residues: CASSQDRLAGAETQYF. The CDR3 nucleotides read TGCGCCAGCAGCCAAGATCGGCTAGCGGGAGCAGAGACCCAGTACTTC.

The V gene is TRBV6-1, the J gene TRBJ2-7, with 8 bases that match TRBD2. Germline CDR1 reads MNHNS; CDR2 reads SASEGT. The CDR3 spans 17 residues. V shed 2 bases and J 0 bases; nucleotides not matched to a gene: 9. CDR3 bases: TGTGCCAGCAGTGAACCTAGCGGGCGAAGGAGCTCCTACGAGCAGTACTTC. This codes for CASSEPSGRRSSYEQYF.

The chain carries TRBV5-8 and TRBJ1-1; D ambiguous. Trimming left V 0 bases short and J 0 bases short, with 9 bases between. Germline V lookup: CDR1 SGHTS, CDR2 YDEGEE. The CDR3 contains 15 residues. CDR3 in DNA: TGTGCCAGCAGCTTGGGGCAGCGTGTGAACACTGAAGCTTTCTTT. The encoded protein is CASSLGQRVNTEAFF.

V and J are TRBV18 and TRBJ2-7; tentatively, D is TRBD1 (6 bases). Looked up from germline, CDR1 is KGHSH and CDR2 is LQKENI. Trimming cost V 3 bases and J 2 bases, with 14 bases left between them. The CDR3 runs 15 residues. The CDR3 sequence is CASSPEMDSAYEQYF. CDR3 bases: TGTGCCAGCTCACCGGAAATGGACAGTGCCTACGAGCAGTACTTC.

The gene calls are TRBV5-5 and TRBJ1-2; D unresolved. V dropped 3 bases and J dropped 0 bases, with 18 bases sitting between them. Germline V gene lookup returns CDR1 SGHKS and CDR2 YYEKEE (reference sequence). The length of the CDR3 is 17 residues. The CDR3 bases are TGTGCCAGCAGCTCCCACTGGGTAGCTTATTCTAACTATGGCTACACCTTC. Its translation: CASSSHWVAYSNYGYTF.

This sequence joins TRBV2 and TRBJ2-2; 8 bases map to TRBD2. CDR1 and CDR2 (germline): SNHLY, FYNNEI. V gave up 8 bases and J gave up 6 bases; unmatched junction bases: 8. This CDR3 comprises 14 residues. CDR3 in amino acids: CASGGGHSAGELFF. CDR3 coding DNA: TGTGCCAGCGGCGGGGGGCATAGCGCCGGGGAGCTGTTTTTT.

This clone has more than one count but fewer than ten. The V call is TRBV5-4, the J call TRBJ2-7; TRBD1 aligns across 10 bases. V was pared by 1 base and J by 0 bases, with 4 bases of the junction left unmatched. Germline V gives CDR1 SGHNT, CDR2 YYREEE (reference sequence). The CDR3 extends over 16 amino acids. The CDR3 region is CASSLRTGGSSYEQYF. CDR3 nucleotide sequence: TGTGCCAGCAGCTTGCGGACAGGGGGAAGCTCCTACGAGCAGTACTTC.

The J gene is TRBJ1-2, the V gene TRBV28, with 7 bases aligning to TRBD1. After removal of 7 bases from V and 8 bases from J, the junction contained 13 bases not matched to a gene. The CDR3 has 14 amino acids. Germline CDR1 reads MDHEN; CDR2 reads SYDVKM. CDR3 bases: TGTGCCAGCACCATCGACAGGGTGCGTCCCGGCTACACCTTC. Translating gives CASTIDRVRPGYTF.

This clone has only a few counts. The rearrangement joins TRBV7-2 to TRBJ2-6, with D tentatively TRBD1 (5 bases). The V gene lost 1 base and the J gene lost 2 bases, with 12 bases spanning the gap. Germline values: CDR1 SGHTA, CDR2 FQGNSA. The CDR3 runs 17 residues. The CDR3 protein is CASSLVGRVAGANVLTF. CDR3 in DNA: TGTGCCAGCAGCTTAGTCGGCAGGGTTGCTGGGGCCAACGTCCTGACTTTC.

In nucleotides, the CDR3 is TGTGCCAGCAGTTTACTCGTTGGACAGGGGACCTACGAGCAGTACTTC. This codes for CASSLLVGQGTYEQYF. J is TRBJ2-7 and V is TRBV27; 9 nucleotides match TRBD1. With V trimmed by 2 bases and J by 2 bases, 7 bases remained unmatched. In germline, CDR1 is MNHEY, CDR2 SMNVEV (reference sequence). The CDR3 extends over 16 amino acids.

V is TRBV7-6 and J is TRBJ1-1; D remains ambiguous. This CDR3 has 13 amino acids. V was cut by 5 bases and J by 8 bases, with 15 bases left in between. Germline CDR1 reads SGHVS; CDR2 reads FNYEAQ. DNA for the CDR3: TGTGCCAGCAGCCCTACCAATTTCGCCGAAGCTTTCTTT. Its translation: CASSPTNFAEAFF.

The rearrangement joins TRBV7-2 to TRBJ2-5, with D possibly matching TRBD2 (6 bases). Deletions cut 4 bases from V and 7 bases from J, with 19 bases between. This CDR3 contains 15 residues. CDR1 is SGHTA and CDR2 is FQGNSA in the germline V gene. The CDR3, as DNA: TGTGCCAGCAGCTCCCGGTCACGGGGTAGCGGGACCCAGTACTTC. It encodes CASSSRSRGSGTQYF.

The chain carries TRBV7-6 and TRBJ2-7; 7 bases are shared with TRBD1. In germline, CDR1 is SGHVS, CDR2 FNYEAQ. V gave up 4 bases and J gave up 2 bases; unmatched junction bases: 5. The CDR3 contains 14 residues. The CDR3 is CASSSSGTAYEQYF. The CDR3 DNA follows: TGTGCCAGCAGCTCCTCCGGGACAGCCTACGAGCAGTACTTC.

This clone has just one count. This chain connects TRBV4-2 to TRBJ2-2; no firm D call. Germline CDR1 reads LGHNA; CDR2 reads YNFKEQ. Trimming cost V 6 bases and J 6 bases, with 14 bases left between them. The length of the CDR3 is 14 residues. Here the CDR3 reads CASSKEEVAGELFF. The CDR3 bases are TGTGCCAGCAGTAAAGAGGAAGTCGCCGGGGAGCTGTTTTTT.

This CDR3 reads CASSPPPSGGNEQFF. The DNA of the CDR3 is TGTGCCAGCTCACCACCCCCTAGCGGGGGAAATGAGCAGTTCTTC. The chain couples TRBV18 to TRBJ2-1; TRBD2 aligns across 10 bases. The CDR3 contains 15 residues. The J segment lost 7 bases and the V segment lost 0 bases, leaving 3 bases of the junction unmatched. Germline loops: CDR1 KGHSH, CDR2 LQKENI. The full variable domain, in which reference TRBV18 and TRBJ2-1 provide the parts outside the CDR3, is NAGVMQNPRHLVRRRGQEARLRCSPMKGHSHVYWYRQLPEEGLKFMVYLQKENIIDESGMPKERFSAEFPKEGPSILRIQQVVRGDSAAYFCASSPPPSGGNEQFFGPGTRLTVL.

The genes are TRBV9 and TRBJ2-2; D perhaps matches TRBD2 (6 bases). The V end lost 5 bases, the J end lost 8 bases, and 16 bases lay between the germline ends. CDR3 size: 14 residues. Germline-derived CDR1 and CDR2 are SGDLS and YYNGEE. The CDR3 loop reads CASSQGLGRGELFF. The CDR3 bases are TGTGCCAGCAGTCAGGGCCTGGGGAGGGGGGAGCTGTTTTTT.

This chain joins TRBV6-1 and TRBJ2-7, with 8 bases lining up with TRBD2. There are 13 residues in the CDR3. The J segment lost 12 bases and the V segment lost 2 bases, leaving 9 bases of the junction unmatched. The germline gives CDR1 MNHNS, CDR2 SASEGT. The CDR3 nucleotides are TGTGCCAGCAGTGAAAGGACAGCGGGGGTTGGGTACTTC. It translates to CASSERTAGVGYF.

This clone showed up just a few times. The V call is TRBV2, the J call TRBJ2-4; a possible D gene is TRBD1 (6 bases). Per the germline V gene, CDR1 is SNHLY and CDR2 is FYNNEI. Trimming took 6 bases from V and 0 from J, leaving 9 bases between them. This CDR3 is 14 amino acids long. This CDR3 is CASSWTVAKNIQYF. CDR3 DNA: TGTGCCAGCAGCTGGACAGTAGCCAAAAACATTCAGTACTTC.

The rearrangement uses TRBV7-9 and TRBJ2-1; perhaps TRBD2 as D (6 bases). CDR1 is SEHNR, CDR2 FQNEAQ, per germline (reference sequence). The ends were cut back, 3 bases at V and 9 bases at J, with 12 bases in the middle. This CDR3 has 13 amino acids. CDR3 DNA sequence: TGTGCCAGCAGCTTCCTCCAGGGAGGTGAGCAGTTCTTC. Encoded protein: CASSFLQGGEQFF.

A few counts support this clone. The genes are TRBV4-1 and TRBJ1-1, with a tentative D call TRBD1 (6 bases). The CDR3 totals 18 residues. V lost 4 bases, J lost 1 base, and 22 bases lay in between. CDR1 is MGHRA, CDR2 YSYEKL, per germline. Here the CDR3 reads CASSPAGGARERNTEAFF. CDR3 coding DNA: TGCGCCAGCAGCCCCGCGGGGGGGGCAAGGGAAAGGAACACTGAAGCTTTCTTT.

This clone was seen a handful of times. The chain employs TRBV6-1 and TRBJ2-2; D possibly corresponds to TRBD1 (5 bases). Germline loops: CDR1 MNHNS, CDR2 SASEGT. This CDR3 is 14 amino acids long. V dropped 7 bases and J dropped 3 bases, with 12 bases sitting between them. CDR3 protein: CASISQGYTGELFF. DNA for the CDR3: TGTGCCAGCATTTCCCAGGGCTACACCGGGGAGCTGTTTTTT.

The chain has TRBV7-2 and TRBJ1-3; D is uncertain. The CDR3 runs 14 residues. The germline CDR1 and CDR2 sequences are SGHTA and FQGNSA. With 1 base removed from V and 0 bases from J, the gap between germline ends came to 4 bases. The CDR3 here is CASSLDHSGNTIYF. The CDR3 nucleotides are TGTGCCAGCAGCTTAGATCACTCTGGAAACACCATATATTTT.

The chain employs TRBV28 and TRBJ2-7; D unclear. V shed 2 bases and J shed 3 bases, with 8 bases lying between them. This CDR3 is built from 13 residues. Germline V CDR1 and CDR2: MDHEN, SYDVKM. CDR3 nucleotide sequence: TGTGCCAGCAGTTTAGGGCCCATCTACGAGCAGTACTTC. Translation gives CASSLGPIYEQYF.